Listed below are T cell receptor beta chains from one sample, sequenced in a study of blood T cell repertoires in COVID-19. Only in-frame clones appear in the TCRdb table, and some are missing; sequencing was by immunoSEQ multiplex PCR. The sample contains 210,000 or so clones, under 90% of which appear only once. The sample taken for sequencing was peripheral blood. These receptors were obtained from a human donor in a cohort sampled during active COVID-19. The CDR3 runs from the conserved cysteine through the conserved F or W. The D gene is left open where the match is weak. The size entry is marked missing in some rows and otherwise reads once, few, many or a size class.

CDR3nt	CDR3aa	d_gene	abundance	j_gene	v_gene
TGTGCCAGCAGCGTAGCCGTGATACAACCTTCGAACACCGGGGAGCTGTTTTTT	CASSVAVIQPSNTGELFF	-	-	TRBJ2-2	TRBV9
TGTGCCAGCAGCCAAGATATTTTCAGGGAGACCCAGTACTTC	CASSQDIFRETQYF	-	-	TRBJ2-5	TRBV14
TGTGCCAGCTCACCAGGGACTAGCGGGAGTATCAATGAGCAGTTCTTC	CASSPGTSGSINEQFF	TRBD2	-	TRBJ2-1	TRBV18
TGTGCCACCAGCAAGACAGGGGTCATAACCGGGGAGCTGTTTTTT	CATSKTGVITGELFF	TRBD1	-	TRBJ2-2	TRBV15
TGTGCCAGCAGTCCCCAGGCGGGAGGTACCGATACGCAGTATTTT	CASSPQAGGTDTQYF	TRBD2	many	TRBJ2-3	TRBV27
TGTGCCAGCAGCGACCCAAGGGGGTCAACTAATGAAAAACTGTTTTTT	CASSDPRGSTNEKLFF	-	-	TRBJ1-4	TRBV28
TGTGCCAGCCTCTCAGGGGGCAATCAGCCCCAGCATTTT	CASLSGGNQPQHF	-	-	TRBJ1-5	TRBV28
TGCGCCAGCAGCACCGGACATAGTAATGAAAAACTGTTTTTT	CASSTGHSNEKLFF	-	-	TRBJ1-4	TRBV5-1
TGTGCCTGTGGCCCAGGGACTAGCGGGGTGTCAGATACGCAGTATTTT	CACGPGTSGVSDTQYF	TRBD2	-	TRBJ2-3	TRBV30
TGTGCCAGCAGCGGCCTAACTAGCGGGAGGAAAGATACGCAGTATTTT	CASSGLTSGRKDTQYF	TRBD2	-	TRBJ2-3	TRBV28
TGTGCCAGCAGTGAAGCGGGCATACCGAATGAAAAACTGTTTTTT	CASSEAGIPNEKLFF	-	-	TRBJ1-4	TRBV2
TGTGCCAGCAGCCAAGATGGATTTGTTGGCGGGGGGCTTTTCAAAAATCTCAACATTCAGTACTTC	CASSQDGFVGGGLFKNLNIQYF	TRBD2	-	TRBJ2-4	TRBV3-1/TRBV3-2
TGTGCCAGTACAACCATTGGGGCGAACACTGAAGCTTTCTTT	CASTTIGANTEAFF	-	few	TRBJ1-1	TRBV6-5
TGTGCCTGGAGTGGACAGCCTTCGTCGCCCCAGCATTTT	CAWSGQPSSPQHF	-	-	TRBJ1-5	TRBV30
TGTGCCATATCCGGGACAGGGGATAATTCACCCCTCCACTTT	CAISGTGDNSPLHF	TRBD1	-	TRBJ1-6	TRBV10-3
TGTGCCAGCAGCCGGTCGGCGGGAGAACCGGCCGCCTACGAGCAGTACTTC	CASSRSAGEPAAYEQYF	TRBD2	-	TRBJ2-7	TRBV4-2
TGCAGTGCTACGGACACTGAAGCTTTCTTT	CSATDTEAFF	-	-	TRBJ1-1	TRBV20-1
TGCGCCAGCAGGCGGGACAGACAGTACCCGCCTGGGACCGGGGAGCTGTTTTTT	CASRRDRQYPPGTGELFF	-	-	TRBJ2-2	TRBV23-1
TGTGCCAGCAGCTTGGGACAGCTTGCCAAAACGGTCTCAGCTTTCTTT	CASSLGQLAKTVSAFF	TRBD1	-	TRBJ1-1	TRBV7-8
TGTGCCAGCAGCCGCCCGCGTTGGGGCGGGAGCTCCTACGAGCAGTACTTC	CASSRPRWGGSSYEQYF	TRBD2	-	TRBJ2-7	TRBV4-2
TGTGCCAGCAGTCTAGGGGGCGGAATGGATACGCAGTATTTT	CASSLGGGMDTQYF	TRBD1	few	TRBJ2-3	TRBV6-5
TGTGCCAGCAGGGAGAGCGGAGGGCCGTACAATGAGCAGTTCTTC	CASRESGGPYNEQFF	-	-	TRBJ2-1	TRBV6-6
TGTGCCAGCGCTAAGTGGACAGGAACTTTCTTT	CASAKWTGTFF	TRBD1	-	TRBJ1-1	TRBV12-3/TRBV12-4
TGTGCCAGCAGTTACCTGGCGGTCGGAGACACCATATATTTT	CASSYLAVGDTIYF	-	-	TRBJ1-3	TRBV6-5
TGTGCCAGCAGGAAAGGGACAGGCGACGGCTACACCTTC	CASRKGTGDGYTF	TRBD1	-	TRBJ1-2	TRBV2
-	CASSTSYGTSFQGYTF	-	-	TRBJ1-2	TRBV27
TGTGCCTGGAGGGGGCCCGGAAACACCATATATTTT	CAWRGPGNTIYF	-	-	TRBJ1-3	TRBV30
TGTGCCAGCAGCTTAAATTGGGCCAGTGGCTACACCTTC	CASSLNWASGYTF	-	-	TRBJ1-2	TRBV7-9
TGCGCCAGCAGCTCACTGACAGGCACAGATACGCAGTATTTT	CASSSLTGTDTQYF	-	-	TRBJ2-3	TRBV5-1
TGTGCCAGCCCCCCGACCGCGGGACAGGCACAAGAGACCCAGTACTTC	CASPPTAGQAQETQYF	TRBD1	-	TRBJ2-5	TRBV28
TGTGCCAGCAGCCCAGGGGGCTTCACAGGCTACACCTTC	CASSPGGFTGYTF	TRBD1	-	TRBJ1-2	TRBV12-3/TRBV12-4
TGTGCCTCGTCATCCGGGACACACTATGGCTACACCTTC	CASSSGTHYGYTF	-	-	TRBJ1-2	TRBV30
TGCGCCAGCAGCAGGACGGAGGGAACTGAAGCTTTCTTT	CASSRTEGTEAFF	-	-	TRBJ1-1	TRBV5-1
TGTGCCAGCAGTTCTATTCTCTATGGCTACACCTTC	CASSSILYGYTF	-	-	TRBJ1-2	TRBV28
TGCGCCAGCAGAGGGACAGGGAACACCGGGGAGCTGTTTTTT	CASRGTGNTGELFF	TRBD1	few	TRBJ2-2	TRBV4-1
TGTGCCAGCAGCCCCCGGGGACAGGGTAGCTCTGGGGCCAACGTCCTGACTTTC	CASSPRGQGSSGANVLTF	TRBD1	-	TRBJ2-6	TRBV9
TGTGCCAGCATTAAAAGCGGGGGGGCCGGGGAGCTGTTTTTT	CASIKSGGAGELFF	TRBD2	-	TRBJ2-2	TRBV28
TGTGCCAGCAGCCGAACTGACATAGACCGGGAGGGCTACACCTTC	CASSRTDIDREGYTF	-	-	TRBJ1-2	TRBV3-1/TRBV3-2
TGCGCCAGCAGCCCCCAGGGGGGTAACACTGAAGCTTTCTTT	CASSPQGGNTEAFF	TRBD1	-	TRBJ1-1	TRBV5-1
TGTGCCAGCAGTTTACGGGTGAGCGGCAACTACGAGCAGTACTTC	CASSLRVSGNYEQYF	-	-	TRBJ2-7	TRBV28
TGTGCCAGCAGCTTTGGACAGAAGGATTCACCCCTCCACTTT	CASSFGQKDSPLHF	-	-	TRBJ1-6	TRBV7-8
TGTGCCAGCAGCCAAAGGGACACTGGGGCCAACGTCCTGACTTTC	CASSQRDTGANVLTF	-	-	TRBJ2-6	TRBV7-9
TGTGCCAGCACCGGGACAGGGGAACACTACGAGCAGTACTTC	CASTGTGEHYEQYF	TRBD1	-	TRBJ2-7	TRBV7-9
TGTGCCAGCAGTAATGGGGGGTATGGCTACACCTTC	CASSNGGYGYTF	-	once	TRBJ1-2	TRBV27
TGTGCCAGCAGTTTATTATTTTCCAATCAGCCCCAGCATTTT	CASSLLFSNQPQHF	-	-	TRBJ1-5	TRBV28
TGCGCCAGCAGCAGAAACGCGGGCCCGTACTACAATGAGCAGTTCTTC	CASSRNAGPYYNEQFF	-	once	TRBJ2-1	TRBV5-1
TGTGCCAGCAGTTTACCGGGACTCGGGGAGCTGTTTTTT	CASSLPGLGELFF	-	-	TRBJ2-2	TRBV12-3/TRBV12-4
TGTGCCAGCAGCTTGGGTACAGGGGGTAACACCGGGGAGCTGTTTTTT	CASSLGTGGNTGELFF	TRBD1	-	TRBJ2-2	TRBV5-5
TGTGCCAGCAGTGATCCTGGCAGGTACCAAGAGACCCAGTACTTC	CASSDPGRYQETQYF	-	-	TRBJ2-5	TRBV25-1
TGCGCCAGCAGCTTGGCCCGGACTAGCGGGGGGGGCACAGATACGCAGTATTTT	CASSLARTSGGGTDTQYF	TRBD2	-	TRBJ2-3	TRBV5-1
TGTGCCAGCAGTTTGAGAAGGACAAGCAATTCACCCCTCCACTTT	CASSLRRTSNSPLHF	-	-	TRBJ1-6	TRBV27
TGTGCCAGCAGTTACTCAAGGACAGGGCCGGACACTGAAGCTTTCTTT	CASSYSRTGPDTEAFF	TRBD1	once	TRBJ1-1	TRBV6-5
TGTGCCAGCTCACGAACCCCCACGGGGGTTATCGATGAGCAGTTCTTC	CASSRTPTGVIDEQFF	-	-	TRBJ2-1	TRBV18
TGTGCCAGCAGGGGGGGGACAACGAGTGGCTACACCTTC	CASRGGTTSGYTF	-	once	TRBJ1-2	TRBV2